The 2 T cell receptor beta chains below were found in one sample sequenced in a study of shared clonotypes between healthy human individuals. Some clones are missing from TCRdb's copy, which holds only in-frame ones; the method was immunoSEQ multiplex PCR. The repertoire has about 2,500,000 clones, around 94% of them found once; the top ten carry 0.14%. Input material: naive CD4+ T cells sorted from blood. Subset described: CD45RA+ positively selected. These receptors came from a man younger than 35 in good health.

The V and J genes are TRBV19 and TRBJ2-5; D unclear. This CDR3 region has 14 residues. V shed 2 bases and J shed 5 bases, with 12 bases lying between them. Per germline, CDR1 LNHDA and CDR2 SQIVND (reference sequence). The CDR3 sequence is CASSIPGTLETQYF. CDR3 DNA: TGTGCCAGTAGTATACCCGGCACCTTGGAGACCCAGTACTTC.

The CDR3 region is CASSSRAQNTGELFF. The DNA for the CDR3 is TGTGCCAGCAGCTCCCGCGCACAGAACACCGGGGAGCTGTTTTTT. The gene calls are TRBV7-3 and TRBJ2-2, with D unclear. Per the germline V gene, CDR1 is SGHTA and CDR2 is FQGTGA. CDR3 length: 15 amino acids. With 4 bases removed from V and 1 base from J, the gap between germline ends came to 10 bases. Full variable domain (rest looked up from reference TRBV7-3 and TRBJ2-2): GAGVSQTPSNKVTEKGKYVELRCDPISGHTALYWYRQSLGQGPEFLIYFQGTGAADDSGLPNDRFFAVRPEGSVSTLKIQRTERGDSAVYLCASSSRAQNTGELFFGEGSRLTVL.